The rows below give T cell receptor beta chains drawn from one sample of a study of vaccination effects on CD4 cells after COVID-19. Antigens of these TCRs are unknown. Generated by immunoSEQ multiplex PCR, the TCRdb table keeps only in-frame clones and is missing some. Here the sample spans about 30,000 clones, about 73% being singletons. This material consisted of CD4+ T cells from PBMCs cultured with HCoV-OC43 spike peptides, taken after COVID-19 vaccination. These receptors came from a human donor who received a COVID-19 vaccine. Both conserved end residues are part of each CDR3. A D gene is named only where the DNA matches it firmly. Not all rows give a size; the values are once, few, many and, for expanded clones, a class.

TRBV19,TRBJ1-1,.,TRBD1,CASSTDRGTEAFF,TGTGCCAGTAGTACGGACAGGGGGACTGAAGCTTTCTTT
TRBV4-1,TRBJ1-5,.,TRBD1,CASSRIAGQSNQPQHF,TGCGCCAGCAGTCGTATCGCGGGACAGAGCAATCAGCCCCAGCATTTT
TRBV6-5,TRBJ1-3,once,.,CASSYGVSGNTIYF,TGTGCCAGCAGTTACGGGGTCTCTGGAAACACCATATATTTT
TRBV19,TRBJ2-1,.,TRBD2,CASSELAGGPVNEQFF,TGTGCCAGTAGCGAGCTAGCGGGAGGGCCCGTGAATGAGCAGTTCTTC
TRBV30,TRBJ2-2,.,TRBD2,CAWTLGGGPAGELFF,TGTGCCTGGACCCTCGGCGGGGGGCCGGCCGGGGAGCTGTTTTTT
TRBV6-5,TRBJ1-5,.,.,CASSPQAHQPQHF,TGTGCCAGCAGTCCACAGGCTCATCAGCCCCAGCATTTT
TRBV7-9,TRBJ2-1,.,.,CASSPPLARGVYNEQFF,TGTGCCAGCAGCCCACCCCTGGCTAGAGGGGTTTACAATGAGCAGTTCTTC
TRBV18,TRBJ2-1,.,TRBD2,CASSPPGLAGVYNEQFF,TGTGCCAGCTCACCACCGGGACTAGCGGGGGTCTACAATGAGCAGTTCTTC
TRBV20-1,TRBJ2-7,once,TRBD2,CSASSPSAGGNEQYF,TGCAGTGCGAGTTCTCCTTCAGCGGGAGGGAACGAGCAGTACTTC
TRBV2,TRBJ2-3,.,.,CASNPLLDPATDTQYF,TGTGCCAGCAACCCCTTACTAGACCCAGCCACAGATACGCAGTATTTT
TRBV6-4,TRBJ1-1,.,TRBD1,CASRSFTGGYTEAFF,TGTGCCAGCAGGTCTTTTACAGGGGGCTACACTGAAGCTTTCTTT
TRBV6-4,TRBJ1-1,once,.,CASSDSGEGTEAFF,TGTGCCAGCAGTGACTCAGGAGAAGGAACTGAAGCTTTCTTT
TRBV5-5,TRBJ1-3,once,.,CASSWQGSGNTIYF,TGTGCCAGCAGCTGGCAGGGGTCTGGAAACACCATATATTTT
TRBV7-2,TRBJ2-3,.,.,CASGAGEDTQYF,TGTGCCAGCGGGGCAGGGGAAGATACGCAGTATTTT
TRBV2,TRBJ1-2,.,.,CASSVGFGYTF,TGTGCCAGCAGTGTCGGTTTTGGCTACACCTTC
TRBV3-1/TRBV3-2,TRBJ1-2,.,.,CASSQEGRYYGYTF,TGTGCCAGCAGCCAAGAAGGTCGGTACTATGGCTACACCTTC
TRBV11-2,TRBJ2-1,.,TRBD1,CASSLAQGTYNEQFF,TGTGCCAGCAGCTTAGCACAGGGGACCTACAATGAGCAGTTCTTC
TRBV19,TRBJ2-1,.,TRBD1,CASSIQSGQINEQFF,TGTGCCAGTAGTATCCAGTCGGGACAGATCAATGAGCAGTTCTTC
TRBV5-6,TRBJ1-2,.,.,CATLLGNANYGYTF,TGTGCCACCCTTCTGGGGAACGCTAACTATGGCTACACCTTC
TRBV12-3/TRBV12-4,TRBJ1-2,.,.,CASSSGRSDYTF,TGTGCCAGCAGCAGCGGGCGGAGTGACTACACCTTC
TRBV7-9,TRBJ1-2,.,.,CASTLERVGYTF,TGTGCCAGCACCCTAGAAAGAGTTGGCTACACCTTC
TRBV11-2,TRBJ1-4,.,.,CASSLSRVNEKLFF,TGTGCCAGCAGCTTATCCAGGGTGAATGAAAAACTGTTTTTT
TRBV12-5,TRBJ2-7,large,TRBD2,CASGLVMTGGSGEQYF,TGTGCTAGTGGTTTGGTAATGACGGGGGGTTCGGGTGAGCAGTACTTC
TRBV4-1,TRBJ1-1,.,TRBD1,CASSQGPDRVNTEAFF,TGCGCCAGCAGCCAAGGTCCGGACAGGGTGAACACTGAAGCTTTCTTT
TRBV7-9,TRBJ1-5,.,.,CASSPGGTLNSNQPQHF,TGTGCCAGCAGCCCGGGGGGGACCCTGAATAGCAATCAGCCCCAGCATTTT
TRBV3-1/TRBV3-2,TRBJ2-1,.,TRBD2,CASSPTSGIDNEQFF,TGTGCCAGCAGCCCCACTAGCGGGATTGACAATGAGCAGTTCTTC
TRBV6-5,TRBJ1-2,.,.,CASSYSTGGYGYTF,TGTGCCAGCAGTTACTCGACAGGAGGCTATGGCTACACCTTC
TRBV7-9,TRBJ2-1,.,.,CASTLPLLAPLSGEQFF,TGTGCCAGCACCCTCCCCCTTCTAGCCCCCTTGAGTGGTGAGCAGTTCTTC
TRBV21-1,TRBJ1-4,.,.,CASSKGLATEKLFF,TGTGCCAGCAGCAAAGGGCTGGCCACTGAAAAACTGTTTTTT
TRBV5-1,TRBJ2-3,.,TRBD2,CASSLAASGGGTDTQYF,TGCGCCAGCAGCTTGGCGGCTAGCGGGGGGGGAACAGATACGCAGTATTTT
TRBV7-8,TRBJ2-5,.,TRBD2,CAGGDGETQYF,TGTGCCGGGGGGGACGGGGAGACCCAGTACTTC
TRBV5-1,TRBJ2-5,.,TRBD1,CASSPRDRGLDLETQYF,TGCGCCAGCAGCCCCCGGGACAGGGGGCTCGATCTGGAGACCCAGTACTTC
TRBV30,TRBJ1-5,.,.,CAWSYGQNQPQHF,TGTGCCTGGAGTTACGGACAAAATCAGCCCCAGCATTTT